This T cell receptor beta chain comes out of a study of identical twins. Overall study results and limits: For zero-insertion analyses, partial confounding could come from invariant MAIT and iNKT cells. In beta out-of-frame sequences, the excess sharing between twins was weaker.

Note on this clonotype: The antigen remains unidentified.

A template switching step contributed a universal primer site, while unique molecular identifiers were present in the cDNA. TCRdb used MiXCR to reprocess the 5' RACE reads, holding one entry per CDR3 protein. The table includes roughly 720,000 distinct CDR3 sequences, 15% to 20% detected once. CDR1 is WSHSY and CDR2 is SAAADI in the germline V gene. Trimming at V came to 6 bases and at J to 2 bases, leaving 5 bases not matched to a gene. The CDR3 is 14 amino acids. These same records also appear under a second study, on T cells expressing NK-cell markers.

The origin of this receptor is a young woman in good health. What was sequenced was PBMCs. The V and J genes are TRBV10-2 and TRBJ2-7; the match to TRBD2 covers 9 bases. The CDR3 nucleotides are TGCGCCAGCAGGACGACTAGCGGAGCCTACGAGCAGTACTTC. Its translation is CASRTTSGAYEQYF.